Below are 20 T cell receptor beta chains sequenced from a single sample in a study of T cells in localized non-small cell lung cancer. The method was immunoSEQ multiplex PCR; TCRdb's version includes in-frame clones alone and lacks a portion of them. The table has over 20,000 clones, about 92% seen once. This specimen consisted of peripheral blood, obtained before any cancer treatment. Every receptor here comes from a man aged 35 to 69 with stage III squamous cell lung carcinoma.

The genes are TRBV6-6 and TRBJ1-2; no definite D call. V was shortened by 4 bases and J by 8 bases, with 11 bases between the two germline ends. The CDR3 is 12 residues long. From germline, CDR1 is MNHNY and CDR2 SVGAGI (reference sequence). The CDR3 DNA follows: TGTGCCAGCAGTTTCGACCAGAGGGGCTACACCTTC. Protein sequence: CASSFDQRGYTF.

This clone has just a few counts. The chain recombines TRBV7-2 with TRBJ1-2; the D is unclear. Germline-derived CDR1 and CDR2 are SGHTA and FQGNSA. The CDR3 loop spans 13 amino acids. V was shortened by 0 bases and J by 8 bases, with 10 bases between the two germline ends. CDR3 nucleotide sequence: TGTGCCAGCAGCTTAGCCGGGTTTGGCGGCTACACCTTC. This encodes CASSLAGFGGYTF.

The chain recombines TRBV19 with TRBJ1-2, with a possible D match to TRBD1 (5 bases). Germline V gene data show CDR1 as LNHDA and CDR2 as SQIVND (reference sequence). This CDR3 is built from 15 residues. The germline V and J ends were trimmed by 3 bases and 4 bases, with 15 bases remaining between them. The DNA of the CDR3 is TGTGCCAGTAGTATCTCCCGGGACCTTAGCTATGGCTACACCTTC. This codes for CASSISRDLSYGYTF.

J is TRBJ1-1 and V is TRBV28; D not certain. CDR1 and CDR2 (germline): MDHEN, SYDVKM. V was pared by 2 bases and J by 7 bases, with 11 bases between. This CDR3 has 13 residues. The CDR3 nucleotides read TGTGCCAGCAGTTTACACGGGGTTAATGAAGCTTTCTTT. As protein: CASSLHGVNEAFF.

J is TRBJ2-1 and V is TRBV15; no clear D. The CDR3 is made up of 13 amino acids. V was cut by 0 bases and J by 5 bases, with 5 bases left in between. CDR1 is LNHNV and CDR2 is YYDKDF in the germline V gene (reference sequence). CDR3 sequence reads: CATSREQNNEQFF. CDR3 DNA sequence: TGTGCCACCAGCAGAGAACAGAACAATGAGCAGTTCTTC.

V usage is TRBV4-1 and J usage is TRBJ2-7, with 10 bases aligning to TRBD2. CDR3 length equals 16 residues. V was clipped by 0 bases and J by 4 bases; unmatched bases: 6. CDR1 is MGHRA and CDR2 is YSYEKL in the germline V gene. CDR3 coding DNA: TGCGCCAGCAGCCAAGATCGGGGTAGCGGGAGGTACGAGCAGTACTTC. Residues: CASSQDRGSGRYEQYF.

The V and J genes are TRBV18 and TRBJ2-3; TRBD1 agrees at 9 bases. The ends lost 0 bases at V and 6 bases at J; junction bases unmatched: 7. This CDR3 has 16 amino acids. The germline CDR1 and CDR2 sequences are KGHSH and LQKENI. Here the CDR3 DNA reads TGTGCCAGCTCACCACCAGCCGGGACAGGGACCGATACGCAGTATTTT. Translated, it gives CASSPPAGTGTDTQYF. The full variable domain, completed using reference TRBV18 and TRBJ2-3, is NAGVMQNPRHLVRRRGQEARLRCSPMKGHSHVYWYRQLPEEGLKFMVYLQKENIIDESGMPKERFSAEFPKEGPSILRIQQVVRGDSAAYFCASSPPAGTGTDTQYFGPGTRLTVL.

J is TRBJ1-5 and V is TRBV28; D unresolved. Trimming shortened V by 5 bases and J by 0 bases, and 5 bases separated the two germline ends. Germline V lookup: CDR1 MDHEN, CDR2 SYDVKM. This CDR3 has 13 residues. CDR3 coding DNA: TGTGCCAGCAGTGTCTATAGCAATCAGCCCCAGCATTTT. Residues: CASSVYSNQPQHF.

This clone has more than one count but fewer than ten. CDR3 loop: CASSQGEGEGEKLFF. DNA for the CDR3: TGCGCCAGCAGCCAGGGGGAGGGGGAGGGCGAAAAACTGTTTTTT. The chain carries TRBV4-1 and TRBJ1-4, with TRBD1 as a possible D gene (6 bases). The CDR3 is 15 amino acids. V was cut by 3 bases and J by 8 bases, with 16 bases left in between. Germline values: CDR1 MGHRA, CDR2 YSYEKL.

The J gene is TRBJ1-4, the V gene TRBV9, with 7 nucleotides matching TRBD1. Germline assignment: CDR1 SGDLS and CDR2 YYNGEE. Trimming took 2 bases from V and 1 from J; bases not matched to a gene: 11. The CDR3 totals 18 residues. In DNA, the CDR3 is TGTGCCAGCAGCGTGGGGCGTACCGACAGGGAAACTAATGAAAAACTGTTTTTT. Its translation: CASSVGRTDRETNEKLFF.

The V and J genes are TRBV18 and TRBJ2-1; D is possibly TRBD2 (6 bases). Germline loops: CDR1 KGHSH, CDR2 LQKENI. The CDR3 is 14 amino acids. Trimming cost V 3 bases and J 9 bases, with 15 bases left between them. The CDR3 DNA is TGTGCCAGCTCACCGGGACTCCTATCGGGTGAGCAGTTCTTC. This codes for CASSPGLLSGEQFF.

The CDR3 DNA reads TGTGCCAGGACAGGGGACGACAATCAGCCCCAGCATTTT. Amino acids: CARTGDDNQPQHF. The genes are TRBV6-5 and TRBJ1-5; 8 nucleotides align to TRBD1. V lost 9 bases and J lost 3; bases outside the gene matches: 4. The CDR3 totals 13 residues. Germline V gene sequence: CDR1 MNHEY, CDR2 SVGAGI.

CDR3 DNA: TGTGCCAGCAGCCCCGACAGGGGGTCCTACAATGAGCAGTTCTTC. Translated, it gives CASSPDRGSYNEQFF. This rearrangement joins TRBV7-9 to TRBJ2-1; 9 nucleotides line up with TRBD1. There are 15 residues in the CDR3. Germline assignment: CDR1 SEHNR and CDR2 FQNEAQ (reference sequence). With 5 bases clipped from V and 1 base from J, the junction kept 3 bases outside the gene matches.

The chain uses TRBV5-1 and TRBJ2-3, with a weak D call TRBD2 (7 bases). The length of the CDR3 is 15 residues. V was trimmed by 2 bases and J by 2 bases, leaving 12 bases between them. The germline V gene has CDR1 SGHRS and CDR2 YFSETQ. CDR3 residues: CASSLQGGDTDTQYF. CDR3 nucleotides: TGCGCCAGCAGCTTACAGGGAGGGGACACAGATACGCAGTATTTT.

CDR3 DNA sequence: TGTGCCAGCAGCACTAACAGGGGCTACGAGCAGTACTTC. This encodes CASSTNRGYEQYF. The chain uses TRBV6-6 and TRBJ2-7, with 7 nucleotides matching TRBD1. CDR1 is MNHNY, CDR2 SVGAGI, per germline (reference sequence). The CDR3 has 13 residues. The ends lost 6 bases at V and 3 bases at J; junction bases unmatched: 5.

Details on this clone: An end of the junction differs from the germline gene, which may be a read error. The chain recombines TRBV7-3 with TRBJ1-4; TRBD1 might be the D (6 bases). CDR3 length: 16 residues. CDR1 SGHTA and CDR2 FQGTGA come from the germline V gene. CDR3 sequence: CASSQDGGRRNEKLFF. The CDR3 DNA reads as TGCGCCAGCAGCCAAGATGGGGGCAGAAGAAATGAAAAACTGTTTTTT.

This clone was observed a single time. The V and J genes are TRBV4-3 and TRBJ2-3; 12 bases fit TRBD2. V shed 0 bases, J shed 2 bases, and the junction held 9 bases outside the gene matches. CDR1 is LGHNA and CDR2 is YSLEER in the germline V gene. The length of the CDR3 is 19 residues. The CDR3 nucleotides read TGCGCCAGCAGCCAAGATGAGCTCGGACTAGCGGGGAACACAGATACGCAGTATTTT. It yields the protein CASSQDELGLAGNTDTQYF.

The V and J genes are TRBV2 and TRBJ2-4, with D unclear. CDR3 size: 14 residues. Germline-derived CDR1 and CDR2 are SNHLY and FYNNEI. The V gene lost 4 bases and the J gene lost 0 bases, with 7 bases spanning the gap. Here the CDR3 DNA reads TGTGCCAGCAGTGGGACGGTAGCCAAAAACATTCAGTACTTC. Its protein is CASSGTVAKNIQYF.

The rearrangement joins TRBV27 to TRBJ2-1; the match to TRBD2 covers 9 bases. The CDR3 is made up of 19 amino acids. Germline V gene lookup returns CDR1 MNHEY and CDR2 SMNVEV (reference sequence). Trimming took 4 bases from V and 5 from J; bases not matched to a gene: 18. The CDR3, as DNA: TGTGCCAGCAGTTCCACCCCCTTCTTGGTAGCGGGAGTCCACAATGAGCAGTTCTTC. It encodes CASSSTPFLVAGVHNEQFF.

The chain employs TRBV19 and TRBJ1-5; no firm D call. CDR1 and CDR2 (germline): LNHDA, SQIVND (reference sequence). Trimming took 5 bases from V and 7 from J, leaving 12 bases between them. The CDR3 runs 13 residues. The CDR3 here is CASSRRELQPQHF. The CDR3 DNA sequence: TGTGCCAGTAGTCGAAGGGAGTTACAGCCCCAGCATTTT.